These T cell receptor beta chains were read from a single sample in a study of CD8 T cells in Susac syndrome. In TCRdb, the immunoSEQ multiplex PCR reads were re-called with MiXCR into one record per CDR3 protein. This sample has about 200,000 distinct CDR3 sequences, with roughly 94% found just once. The sequenced sample consisted of CD4+ T cells from PBMCs. These receptors were taken from a human donor with multiple sclerosis. Each CDR3 is given with its conserved first and last residue. The D gene is left open where the match is weak. Clone size, where shown, is once, few, many, or a class for clones that have expanded.

j_gene | v_gene | d_gene | abundance | CDR3aa | CDR3nt
TRBJ1-6 | TRBV30 | TRBD1 | . | CAWSVGQGSFSPLHF | TGTGCCTGGAGTGTAGGACAGGGGTCCTTTTCACCCCTCCACTTT
TRBJ1-3 | TRBV19 | . | . | CASSMGRAGNTIYF | TGTGCCAGTAGTATGGGCAGGGCTGGAAACACCATATATTTT
TRBJ1-3 | TRBV29-1 | . | . | CSVLVYTSGNTIYF | TGCAGCGTCCTTGTATACACTTCGGGAAACACCATATATTTT
TRBJ2-1 | TRBV7-9 | . | . | CASSHNNEQFF | TGTGCCAGCAGCCACAACAATGAGCAGTTCTTC
TRBJ2-5 | TRBV18 | . | . | CASSPRQEYETQYF | TGTGCCAGCTCACCACGGCAGGAGTATGAGACCCAGTACTTC
TRBJ2-4 | TRBV27 | TRBD2 | . | CASTWTSGVANIQYF | TGTGCCAGCACCTGGACTAGCGGGGTGGCAAACATTCAGTACTTC
TRBJ1-6 | TRBV3-1 | . | . | CASSPGHGGSPLHF | TGTGCCAGCAGCCCCGGACATGGGGGGTCACCCCTCCACTTT
TRBJ1-2 | TRBV20-1 | . | . | CSAPDSNYGYTF | TGCAGTGCTCCCGACAGTAACTATGGCTACACCTTC
TRBJ2-5 | TRBV7-7 | TRBD2 | . | CASSSRGAGIQETQYF | TGTGCTAGCAGCTCCCGGGGAGCGGGGATACAAGAGACCCAGTACTTC
TRBJ2-3 | TRBV6-2/TRBV6-3 | TRBD2 | once | CASSYELADTDTQYF | TGTGCCAGCAGTTACGAACTAGCGGACACAGATACGCAGTATTTT
TRBJ2-7 | TRBV3-1 | . | . | CASGQWQVPYEQYF | TGTGCCAGCGGCCAATGGCAGGTCCCCTACGAGCAGTACTTC
TRBJ2-1 | TRBV6-5 | . | . | CASSYSGGASNEQFF | TGTGCCAGCAGTTACTCGGGGGGGGCCAGCAATGAGCAGTTCTTC
TRBJ1-2 | TRBV24-1 | . | . | CATSDTTRGYGYTF | TGTGCCACCAGTGACACTACCAGGGGCTATGGCTACACCTTC
TRBJ1-2 | TRBV29-1 | . | . | CSVEDRDEYGYTF | TGCAGCGTTGAAGATCGTGACGAGTATGGCTACACCTTC
TRBJ2-5 | TRBV12-3/TRBV12-4 | . | . | CASRAGVGGTQYF | TGTGCCAGCAGGGCCGGTGTCGGGGGGACCCAGTACTTC
TRBJ2-1 | TRBV15 | . | . | CATSPPGRNEQFF | TGTGCCACCAGCCCCCCCGGTCGGAATGAGCAGTTCTTC
TRBJ1-6 | TRBV2 | TRBD1 | . | CASRRDRDSPLHF | TGTGCCAGCCGAAGGGACAGAGATTCACCCCTCCACTTT
TRBJ2-3 | TRBV9 | TRBD1 | . | CASSVQPGQGNTDTQYF | TGTGCCAGCAGCGTCCAACCGGGACAGGGCAACACAGATACGCAGTATTTT
TRBJ2-1 | TRBV7-3 | TRBD2 | . | CASSFTSGGHNEQFF | TGTGCCAGCAGCTTTACTAGCGGAGGGCACAATGAGCAGTTCTTC
TRBJ1-1 | TRBV3-1 | TRBD1 | . | CASSQVDRSSEAFF | TGTGCCAGCAGCCAAGTGGACAGGAGCTCTGAAGCTTTCTTT
TRBJ2-5 | TRBV30 | . | once | CAWTLSQGWKTQYF | TGTGCCTGGACCCTGAGCCAGGGGTGGAAGACCCAGTACTTC
TRBJ1-2 | TRBV6-5 | . | . | CASSYGIFYGYTF | TGTGCCAGCAGTTACGGGATATTCTATGGCTACACCTTC
TRBJ1-6 | TRBV5-6 | . | . | CASSLAGTTPGALHF | TGTGCCAGCAGCTTGGCCGGGACAACCCCGGGGGCCCTCCACTTT
TRBJ2-3 | TRBV13 | . | once | CASSLNQGLGTQYF | TGTGCCAGCAGCTTAAATCAGGGATTAGGTACGCAGTATTTT
TRBJ2-3 | TRBV7-2 | . | . | CASFLMRAASLTDTQYF | TGTGCCAGCTTCCTTATGAGGGCGGCTAGCCTCACAGATACGCAGTATTTT
TRBJ2-3 | TRBV7-9 | . | . | CASSLRVGGPSTDTQYF | TGTGCCAGCAGCTTAAGGGTTGGGGGTCCAAGCACAGATACGCAGTATTTT
TRBJ2-2 | TRBV23-1 | . | . | CASSQAGHTGELFF | TGCGCCAGCAGTCAAGCGGGACACACCGGGGAGCTGTTTTTT
TRBJ2-1 | TRBV30 | . | . | CAWSQTSPNEQFF | TGTGCCTGGAGCCAAACTAGCCCCAATGAGCAGTTCTTC
TRBJ2-5 | TRBV5-6 | . | once | CASSSVGTQYF | TGTGCCAGCAGCAGTGTGGGGACCCAGTACTTC
TRBJ1-2 | TRBV27 | . | . | CASSPQQAYGYTF | TGTGCCAGCAGCCCTCAACAGGCGTATGGCTACACCTTC
TRBJ2-5 | TRBV3-1 | . | . | CASSPSLVGETQYF | TGTGCCAGCAGCCCATCACTAGTCGGGGAGACCCAGTACTTC
TRBJ1-1 | TRBV20-1 | . | . | CSARRKGSLSTEAFF | TGCAGTGCTAGGCGAAAGGGTTCCCTTAGCACTGAAGCTTTCTTT
TRBJ1-5 | TRBV9 | . | . | CASSAAGYNQPQHF | TGTGCCAGCAGTGCCGCGGGGTACAATCAGCCCCAGCATTTT
TRBJ2-7 | TRBV7-7 | . | . | CASSQAASYEQYF | TGTGCTAGCAGCCAGGCAGCCTCCTACGAGCAGTACTTC
TRBJ1-2 | TRBV29-1 | . | . | CSVETVGYGYTF | TGCAGCGTTGAAACGGTCGGATATGGCTACACCTTC
TRBJ1-5 | TRBV3-1 | . | . | CASSQDAGNQPQHF | TGTGCCAGCAGCCAAGATGCGGGGAATCAGCCCCAGCATTTT
TRBJ1-4 | TRBV12-3/TRBV12-4 | . | . | CASWGQGKGEKLFF | TGTGCCAGCTGGGGGCAGGGGAAGGGTGAAAAACTGTTTTTT
TRBJ2-5 | TRBV29-1 | . | . | CSVRGGALKTQYF | TGCAGCGTCCGCGGGGGCGCGTTGAAGACCCAGTACTTC
TRBJ2-1 | TRBV30 | . | . | CAWSPRNNEQFF | TGTGCCTGGAGCCCCAGGAACAATGAGCAGTTCTTC
TRBJ2-4 | TRBV15 | . | . | CATFNRGGENIQYF | TGTGCCACTTTCAACAGGGGAGGCGAAAACATTCAGTACTTC
TRBJ2-1 | TRBV29-1 | . | . | CSVETGSHPNEQFF | TGCAGCGTTGAAACAGGGTCCCATCCTAATGAGCAGTTCTTC